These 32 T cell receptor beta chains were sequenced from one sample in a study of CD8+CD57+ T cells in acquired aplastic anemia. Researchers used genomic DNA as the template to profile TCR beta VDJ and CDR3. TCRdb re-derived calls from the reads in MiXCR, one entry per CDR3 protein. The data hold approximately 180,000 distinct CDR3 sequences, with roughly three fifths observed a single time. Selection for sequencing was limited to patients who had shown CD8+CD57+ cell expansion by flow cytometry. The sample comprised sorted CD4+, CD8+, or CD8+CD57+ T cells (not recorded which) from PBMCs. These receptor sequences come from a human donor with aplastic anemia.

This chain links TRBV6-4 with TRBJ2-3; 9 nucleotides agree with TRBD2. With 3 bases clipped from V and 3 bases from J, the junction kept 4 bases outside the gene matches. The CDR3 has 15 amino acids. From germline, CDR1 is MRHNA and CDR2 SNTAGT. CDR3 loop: CASSEGGGATDTQYF. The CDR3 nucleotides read TGTGCCAGCAGTGAAGGCGGGGGGGCGACAGATACGCAGTATTTT.

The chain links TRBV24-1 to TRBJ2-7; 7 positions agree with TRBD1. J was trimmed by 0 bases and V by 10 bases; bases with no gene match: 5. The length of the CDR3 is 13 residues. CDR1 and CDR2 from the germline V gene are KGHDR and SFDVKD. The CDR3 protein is CATQDRISYEQYF. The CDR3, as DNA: TGTGCCACTCAGGACAGGATCTCCTACGAGCAGTACTTC.

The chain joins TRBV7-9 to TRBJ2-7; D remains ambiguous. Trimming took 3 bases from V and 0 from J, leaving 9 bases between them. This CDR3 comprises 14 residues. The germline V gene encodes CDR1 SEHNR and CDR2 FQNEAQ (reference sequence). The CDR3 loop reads CASSFVGTSYEQYF. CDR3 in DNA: TGTGCCAGCAGCTTCGTCGGTACCTCCTACGAGCAGTACTTC. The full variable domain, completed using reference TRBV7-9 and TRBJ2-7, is DTGVSQNPRHKITKRGQNVTFRCDPISEHNRLYWYRQTLGQGPEFLTYFQNEAQLEKSRLLSDRFSAERPKGSFSTLEIQRTEQGDSAMYLCASSFVGTSYEQYFGPGTRLTVT.

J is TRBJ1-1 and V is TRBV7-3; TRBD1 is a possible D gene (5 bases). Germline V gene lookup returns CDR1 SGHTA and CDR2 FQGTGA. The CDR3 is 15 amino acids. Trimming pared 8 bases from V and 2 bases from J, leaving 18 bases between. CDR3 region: CASVGPDSLNTEAFF. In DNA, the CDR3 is TGTGCCAGCGTCGGTCCCGACAGCCTCAACACTGAAGCTTTCTTT. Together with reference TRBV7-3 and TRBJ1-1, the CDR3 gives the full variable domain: GAGVSQTPSNKVTEKGKYVELRCDPISGHTALYWYRQSLGQGPEFLIYFQGTGAADDSGLPNDRFFAVRPEGSVSTLKIQRTERGDSAVYLCASVGPDSLNTEAFFGQGTRLTVV.

Written as DNA, the CDR3 is TGTGCCTGGGACTCCGTGAGCTCTAGCACAGATACGCAGTATTTT. Translation: CAWDSVSSSTDTQYF. The chain joins TRBV30 to TRBJ2-3; no clear D. V lost 5 bases, J lost 0 bases, and 15 bases lay in between. Germline CDR1 is GTSNPN and CDR2 is SVGIG (reference sequence). The CDR3 contains 15 residues.

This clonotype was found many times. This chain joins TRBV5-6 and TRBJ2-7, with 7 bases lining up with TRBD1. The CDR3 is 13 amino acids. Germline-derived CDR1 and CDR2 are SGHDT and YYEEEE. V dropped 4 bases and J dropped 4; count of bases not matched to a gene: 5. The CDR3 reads CASSPGTAYEQYF. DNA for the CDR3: TGTGCCAGCAGCCCTGGGACAGCTTACGAGCAGTACTTC.

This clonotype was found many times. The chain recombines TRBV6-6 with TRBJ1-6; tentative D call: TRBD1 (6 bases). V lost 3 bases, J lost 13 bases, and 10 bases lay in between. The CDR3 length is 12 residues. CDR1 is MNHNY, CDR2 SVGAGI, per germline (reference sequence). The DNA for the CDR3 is TGTGCCAGCAGTTATGAGGGGGGTCCCCTCCACTTT. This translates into CASSYEGGPLHF.

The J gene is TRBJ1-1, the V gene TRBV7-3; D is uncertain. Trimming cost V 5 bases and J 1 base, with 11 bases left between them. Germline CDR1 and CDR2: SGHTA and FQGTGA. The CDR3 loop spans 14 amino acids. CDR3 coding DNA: TGTGCCAGCAGCCCAACCCACGGGAACACTGAAGCTTTCTTT. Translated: CASSPTHGNTEAFF.

In DNA form, the CDR3 reads TGTGCCAACAGCGGGGGAGGCTCAAGGGGGACCGAGCAGTACTTC. Its protein product is CANSGGGSRGTEQYF. The chain carries TRBV12-3 or TRBV12-4 and TRBJ2-7; 8 positions agree with TRBD2. The J segment lost 6 bases and the V segment lost 10 bases, leaving 17 bases of the junction unmatched. There are 15 residues in the CDR3.

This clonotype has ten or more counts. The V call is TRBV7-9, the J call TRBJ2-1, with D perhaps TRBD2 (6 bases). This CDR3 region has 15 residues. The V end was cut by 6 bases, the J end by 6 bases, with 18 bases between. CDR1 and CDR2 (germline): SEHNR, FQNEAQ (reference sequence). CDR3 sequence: CASSLAGSEGNEQFF. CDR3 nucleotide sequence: TGTGCCAGCAGTCTGGCGGGGTCGGAAGGCAATGAGCAGTTCTTC.

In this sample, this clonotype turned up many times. CDR3 bases: TGCGCCAGCAGCTTGATAGGACCGAACACTGAAGCTTTCTTT. Amino acid sequence: CASSLIGPNTEAFF. V gene TRBV5-1 combines with J gene TRBJ1-1, with unresolved D. There are 14 residues in the CDR3. CDR1 and CDR2 from the germline V gene are SGHRS and YFSETQ. The V gene lost 1 base and the J gene lost 1 base, with 8 bases spanning the gap.

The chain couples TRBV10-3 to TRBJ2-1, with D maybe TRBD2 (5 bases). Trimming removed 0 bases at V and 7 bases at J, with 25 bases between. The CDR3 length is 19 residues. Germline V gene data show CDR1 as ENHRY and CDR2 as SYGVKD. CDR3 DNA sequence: TGTGCCATCAGTGAGTCTCTACTAGTGCGGAGCTTGGGTGGGAATGAGCAGTTCTTC. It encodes CAISESLLVRSLGGNEQFF.

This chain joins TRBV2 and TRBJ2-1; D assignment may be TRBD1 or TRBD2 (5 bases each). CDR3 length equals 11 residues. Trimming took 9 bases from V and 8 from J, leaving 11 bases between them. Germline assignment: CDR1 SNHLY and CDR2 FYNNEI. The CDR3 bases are TGTGCCAGTGTCCGAGGGGATGAGCAGTTCTTC. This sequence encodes CASVRGDEQFF.

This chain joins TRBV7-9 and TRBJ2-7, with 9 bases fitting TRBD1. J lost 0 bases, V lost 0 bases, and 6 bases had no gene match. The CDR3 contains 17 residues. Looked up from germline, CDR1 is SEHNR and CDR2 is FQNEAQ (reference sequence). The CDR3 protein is CASSLANGTGYSYEQYF. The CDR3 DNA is TGTGCCAGCAGCTTAGCGAATGGGACAGGGTACTCCTACGAGCAGTACTTC.

CDR3: CASSFGDTRYEQYF. CDR3 nucleotides: TGTGCCAGCAGCTTTGGGGACACCCGCTACGAGCAGTACTTC. V gene TRBV5-4 combines with J gene TRBJ2-7; D possibly corresponds to TRBD1 (6 bases). Germline assignment: CDR1 SGHNT and CDR2 YYREEE (reference sequence). V was pared by 2 bases and J by 3 bases, with 12 bases between. The CDR3 runs 14 residues.

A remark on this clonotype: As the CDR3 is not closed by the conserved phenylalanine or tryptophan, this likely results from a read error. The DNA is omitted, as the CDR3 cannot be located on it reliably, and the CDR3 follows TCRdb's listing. CDR3 loop: CASSKGERG. The V call is TRBV2, the J call TRBJ1-2. Per germline, CDR1 SNHLY and CDR2 FYNNEI. The CDR3 is 9 amino acids long, termini counted.

The CDR3 DNA reads TGTGCCAGCAGCACAAGCGGGGAGGAATACAATGAGCAGTTCTTC. Residues: CASSTSGEEYNEQFF. The rearrangement links TRBV2 to TRBJ2-1; 7 positions agree with TRBD2. This CDR3 has 15 residues. Germline values: CDR1 SNHLY, CDR2 FYNNEI. After removal of 6 bases from V and 4 bases from J, the junction contained 9 bases not matched to a gene.

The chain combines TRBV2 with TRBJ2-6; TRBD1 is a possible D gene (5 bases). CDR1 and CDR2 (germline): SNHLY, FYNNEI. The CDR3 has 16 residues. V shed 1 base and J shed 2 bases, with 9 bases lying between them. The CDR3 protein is CASSEGVRAGANVLTF. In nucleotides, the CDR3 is TGTGCCAGCAGTGAAGGGGTCAGGGCTGGGGCCAACGTCCTGACTTTC.

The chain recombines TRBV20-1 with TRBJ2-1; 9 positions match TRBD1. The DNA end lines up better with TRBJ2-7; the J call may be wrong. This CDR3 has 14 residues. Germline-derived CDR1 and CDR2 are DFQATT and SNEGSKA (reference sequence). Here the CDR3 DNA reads TGCAGTGCTAGAGGGGGGACAGGGTCCTACGAGCAGTACTTC. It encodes CSARGGTGSYEQYF.

The CDR3: CSAPDRANTGELFF. DNA for the CDR3: TGCAGTGCCCCGGACAGGGCGAACACCGGGGAGCTGTTTTTT. The chain joins TRBV20-1 to TRBJ2-2, with 8 positions matching TRBD1. The CDR3 has 14 residues. From germline, CDR1 is DFQATT and CDR2 SNEGSKA (reference sequence). V was pared by 6 bases and J by 0 bases, with 3 bases of the junction left unmatched.

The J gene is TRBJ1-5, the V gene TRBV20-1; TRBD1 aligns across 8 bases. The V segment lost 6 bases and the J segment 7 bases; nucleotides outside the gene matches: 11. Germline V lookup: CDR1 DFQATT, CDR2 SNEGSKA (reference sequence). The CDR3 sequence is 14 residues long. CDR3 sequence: CSAHPGQVNQPQHF. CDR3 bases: TGCAGTGCCCACCCGGGACAGGTAAACCAGCCCCAGCATTTT.

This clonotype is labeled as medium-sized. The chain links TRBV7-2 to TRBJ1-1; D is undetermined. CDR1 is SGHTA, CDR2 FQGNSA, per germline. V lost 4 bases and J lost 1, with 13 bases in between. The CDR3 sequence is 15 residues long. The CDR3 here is CASSSHIEPNTEAFF. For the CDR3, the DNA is TGTGCCAGCAGCTCCCATATTGAACCGAACACTGAAGCTTTCTTT.

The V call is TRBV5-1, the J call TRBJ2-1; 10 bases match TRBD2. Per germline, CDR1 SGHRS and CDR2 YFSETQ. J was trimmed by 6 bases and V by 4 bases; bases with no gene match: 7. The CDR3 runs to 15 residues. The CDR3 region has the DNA TGCGCCAGCAGCGAAAGCGGGAGGGCCCTCAATGAGCAGTTCTTC. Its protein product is CASSESGRALNEQFF.

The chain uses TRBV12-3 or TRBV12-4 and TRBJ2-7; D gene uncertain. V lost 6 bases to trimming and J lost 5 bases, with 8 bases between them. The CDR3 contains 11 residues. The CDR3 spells CASSASDEQYF. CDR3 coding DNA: TGTGCCAGCAGCGCAAGCGACGAGCAGTACTTC.

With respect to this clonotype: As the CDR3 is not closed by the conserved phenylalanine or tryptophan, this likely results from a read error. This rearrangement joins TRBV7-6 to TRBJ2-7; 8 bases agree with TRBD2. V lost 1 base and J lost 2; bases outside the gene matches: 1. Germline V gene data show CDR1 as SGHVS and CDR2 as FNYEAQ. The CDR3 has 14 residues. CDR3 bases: TGTGCCAGCAGCTTAGTTAGCGGGACCTACGAGCAGTACCTC. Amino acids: CASSLVSGTYEQYL.

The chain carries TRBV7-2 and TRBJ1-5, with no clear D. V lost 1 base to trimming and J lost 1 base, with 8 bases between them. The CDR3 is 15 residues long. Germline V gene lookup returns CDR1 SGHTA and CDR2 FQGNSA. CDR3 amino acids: CASSLEGRSNQPQHF. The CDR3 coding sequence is TGTGCCAGCAGCTTAGAAGGCAGAAGCAATCAGCCCCAGCATTTT.

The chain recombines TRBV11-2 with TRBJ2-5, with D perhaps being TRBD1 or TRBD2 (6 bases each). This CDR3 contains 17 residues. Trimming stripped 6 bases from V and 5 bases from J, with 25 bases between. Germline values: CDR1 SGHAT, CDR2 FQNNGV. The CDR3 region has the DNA TGTGCCAGCAGTCGTTTAGGGGCGGGACAACCCGGGGAGACCCAGTACTTC. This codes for CASSRLGAGQPGETQYF.

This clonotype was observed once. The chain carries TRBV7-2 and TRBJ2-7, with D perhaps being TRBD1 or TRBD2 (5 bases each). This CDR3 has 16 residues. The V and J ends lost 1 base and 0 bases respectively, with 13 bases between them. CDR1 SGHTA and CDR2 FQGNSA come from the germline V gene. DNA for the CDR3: TGTGCCAGCAGCTTAGACGGGACGGTCAGCTCCTACGAGCAGTACTTC. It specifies CASSLDGTVSSYEQYF.

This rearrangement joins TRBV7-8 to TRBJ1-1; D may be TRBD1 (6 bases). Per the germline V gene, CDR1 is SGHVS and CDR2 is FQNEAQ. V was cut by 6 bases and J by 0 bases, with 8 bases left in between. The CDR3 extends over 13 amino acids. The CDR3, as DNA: TGTGCCAGCAGACGACAGGTGAACACTGAAGCTTTCTTT. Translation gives CASRRQVNTEAFF.

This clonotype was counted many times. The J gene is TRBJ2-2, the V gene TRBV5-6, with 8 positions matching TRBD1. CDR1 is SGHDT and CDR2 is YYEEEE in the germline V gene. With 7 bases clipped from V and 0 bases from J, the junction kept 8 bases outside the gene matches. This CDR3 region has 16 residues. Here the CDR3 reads CASGTPGQANTGELFF. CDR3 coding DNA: TGTGCCAGCGGCACCCCGGGACAGGCGAACACCGGGGAGCTGTTTTTT.

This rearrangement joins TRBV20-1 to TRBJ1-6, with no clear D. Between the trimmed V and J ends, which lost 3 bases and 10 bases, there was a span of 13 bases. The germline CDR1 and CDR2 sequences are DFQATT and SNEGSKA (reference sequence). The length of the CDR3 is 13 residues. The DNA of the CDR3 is TGCAGTGCTAGTCGGGGTCTGCAGTCACCCCTCCACTTT. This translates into CSASRGLQSPLHF.

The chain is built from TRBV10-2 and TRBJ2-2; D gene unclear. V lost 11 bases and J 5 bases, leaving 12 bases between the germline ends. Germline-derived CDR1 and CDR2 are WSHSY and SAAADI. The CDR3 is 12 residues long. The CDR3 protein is CAFGIGTGELFF. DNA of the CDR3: TGCGCCTTTGGGATTGGGACCGGGGAGCTGTTTTTT.